This record concerns one T cell receptor (beta chain) sequence. The junction had 13 bases not matched to a gene; V was cut back by 8 bases and J by 6 bases. The germline CDR1 and CDR2 sequences are SNHLY and FYNNEI. The CDR3 contains 15 residues. Only in-frame clones appear in the TCRdb table, and some are missing; sequencing was by immunoSEQ multiplex PCR. The profile shows fewer than 90,000 clones, roughly 80% of them singletons. The data derive from a study of T cells in localized non-small cell lung cancer. The receptor's source is a man between 40 and 70 years old with stage II squamous cell lung carcinoma. The chain couples TRBV2 to TRBJ2-1; TRBD2 matches 7 bases. The sequenced sample was PBMCs, obtained before any cancer treatment. CDR3 bases: TGTGCCAGCGCCCCGGGGACTATTCAATCCAATGAGCAGTTCTTC. It specifies CASAPGTIQSNEQFF.